These 21 T cell receptor beta chains originate from one sample sequenced in a study of shared clonotypes between healthy human individuals. TCRdb's copy holds only in-frame clones and misses some; the assay was immunoSEQ multiplex PCR. Among about 2 million clones, about 95% were seen once, and the ten largest hold 0.9% to 1.4%. CD45RO-negative cells were positively selected for CCR7, leaving out terminally differentiated effector memory CD45RA+ cells. The sample was naive CD8+ T cells sorted from blood. Receptors originate from a man between 18 and 29 years old in good health.

This chain connects TRBV6-6 to TRBJ1-5, with D possibly matching TRBD1 (6 bases). The CDR3 contains 14 residues. Germline V gene data show CDR1 as MNHNY and CDR2 as SVGAGI (reference sequence). Trimming took 5 bases from V and 4 from J, leaving 12 bases between them. CDR3 coding DNA: TGTGCCAGCAGTCCCGGACAGCTGAATCAGCCCCAGCATTTT. Its protein product is CASSPGQLNQPQHF.

The gene calls are TRBV6-1 and TRBJ1-3, with D unresolved. The CDR3 extends over 13 amino acids. Trimming removed 3 bases from V and 4 bases from J, with 7 bases in between. From germline, CDR1 is MNHNS and CDR2 SASEGT. In DNA form, the CDR3 reads TGTGCCAGCAGTGACAGTTTCGGAAACACCATATATTTT. Translating it yields CASSDSFGNTIYF.

This chain uses TRBV27 with TRBJ2-2; 10 nucleotides align to TRBD2. This CDR3 region has 17 residues. V lost 5 bases and J lost 3; bases outside the gene matches: 9. Germline CDR1 is MNHEY and CDR2 is SMNVEV (reference sequence). The CDR3 loop is CASSPTATSGYTGELFF. Written as DNA, the CDR3 is TGTGCCAGCAGTCCGACTGCGACTAGCGGGTACACCGGGGAGCTGTTTTTT.

This chain connects TRBV6-1 to TRBJ2-7, with D perhaps matching TRBD2 (6 bases). The CDR3 spans 14 residues. Between the trimmed V and J ends, which lost 6 bases and 3 bases, there was a span of 15 bases. CDR1 is MNHNS and CDR2 is SASEGT in the germline V gene. CDR3 residues: CASRPGDRYYEQYF. The CDR3 DNA reads as TGTGCCAGCAGGCCGGGGGACCGGTACTACGAGCAGTACTTC.

This chain uses TRBV7-9 with TRBJ2-7, with 9 bases that match TRBD1. The CDR3 has 14 residues. After removal of 4 bases from V and 5 bases from J, the junction contained 6 bases not matched to a gene. The germline V gene encodes CDR1 SEHNR and CDR2 FQNEAQ (reference sequence). CDR3 sequence reads: CASSSTGQGDEQYF. CDR3 in DNA: TGTGCCAGCAGCTCTACGGGACAGGGAGACGAGCAGTACTTC. Using reference TRBV7-9 and TRBJ2-7 for the parts outside the CDR3, the full variable domain is DTGVSQNPRHKITKRGQNVTFRCDPISEHNRLYWYRQTLGQGPEFLTYFQNEAQLEKSRLLSDRFSAERPKGSFSTLEIQRTEQGDSAMYLCASSSTGQGDEQYFGPGTRLTVT.

This chain connects TRBV11-1 to TRBJ2-7; TRBD2 might be the D (5 bases). V was trimmed by 4 bases and J by 6 bases, leaving 13 bases between them. CDR1 and CDR2 from the germline V gene are SGHAT and FQDESV (reference sequence). The CDR3 runs to 13 residues. CDR3 loop: CASSWGWAGEQYF. The CDR3 bases are TGTGCCAGCAGCTGGGGATGGGCGGGCGAGCAGTACTTC.

This chain joins TRBV5-1 and TRBJ2-2; D unresolved. The germline gives CDR1 SGHRS, CDR2 YFSETQ. V gave up 5 bases and J gave up 6 bases, with 8 bases separating them. The CDR3 sequence is 12 residues long. The CDR3 here is CASRPGPGELFF. CDR3 bases: TGCGCCAGCAGGCCGGGTCCCGGGGAGCTGTTTTTT.

V and J are TRBV11-2 and TRBJ2-1; perhaps TRBD2 as D (7 bases). The CDR3 length is 17 residues. V was trimmed by 3 bases and J by 5 bases, leaving 20 bases between them. Per germline, CDR1 SGHAT and CDR2 FQNNGV. The CDR3 sequence: CASSFPPGGRGDNEQFF. CDR3 nucleotides: TGTGCCAGCAGCTTTCCCCCGGGGGGCCGTGGGGACAATGAGCAGTTCTTC. Complete variable domain (other parts from reference TRBV11-2 and TRBJ2-1): EAGVAQSPRYKIIEKRQSVAFWCNPISGHATLYWYQQILGQGPKLLIQFQNNGVVDDSQLPKDRFSAERLKGVDSTLKIQPAKLEDSAVYLCASSFPPGGRGDNEQFFGPGTRLTVL.

This chain joins TRBV28 and TRBJ1-3; 7 bases fit TRBD1. The V gene end was trimmed by 9 bases and the J gene end by 2 bases; junction bases not matched to a gene: 7. This CDR3 comprises 14 residues. The germline CDR1 and CDR2 sequences are MDHEN and SYDVKM. CDR3 nucleotide sequence: TGTGCCAGTTCGATACAGGGGACTGGAAACACCATATATTTT. Translated, it gives CASSIQGTGNTIYF.

Note on this clone: Other DNA sequences in this sample translate to the same CDR3. This chain connects TRBV7-2 to TRBJ1-1; D is perhaps TRBD1 (6 bases). Germline V gives CDR1 SGHTA, CDR2 FQGNSA. The CDR3 is 12 amino acids. Trimming removed 2 bases at V and 8 bases at J, with 9 bases between. DNA for the CDR3: TGTGCCAGCAGCTTATTAGGGACAGAAGCTTTCTTT. The encoded protein is CASSLLGTEAFF.

The chain is built from TRBV2 and TRBJ1-1; TRBD1 matches at 10 bases. CDR3 size: 18 residues. Trimming cost V 0 bases and J 5 bases; bases outside gene matches: 12. The germline V gene has CDR1 SNHLY and CDR2 FYNNEI. DNA for the CDR3: TGTGCCAGCAGTGAAGCGTGGGGACAGGGGAAGAGGGGAACTGAAGCTTTCTTT. It is translated as CASSEAWGQGKRGTEAFF.

The CDR3, as DNA: TGCAGCGTTCGTCTATATGCCGAGCAGTACTTC. Translated, it gives CSVRLYAEQYF. V usage is TRBV29-1 and J usage is TRBJ2-7; D is undetermined. The V end lost 5 bases, the J end lost 6 bases, and 11 bases lay between the germline ends. CDR1 and CDR2 (germline): SQVTM, ANQGSEA. This CDR3 is built from 11 residues.

Details on this clone: This same CDR3 is encoded by further DNA sequences in the sample. The chain couples TRBV9 to TRBJ1-1; D gene unclear. Germline V gene sequence: CDR1 SGDLS, CDR2 YYNGEE. The CDR3 contains 13 residues. V was cut by 0 bases and J by 2 bases, with 5 bases left in between. Here the CDR3 reads CASSVDSNTEAFF. In DNA, the CDR3 is TGTGCCAGCAGCGTAGATAGCAACACTGAAGCTTTCTTT.

The chain carries TRBV4-1 and TRBJ1-6, with a tentative D call TRBD1 (5 bases). Germline V CDR1 and CDR2: MGHRA, YSYEKL. The CDR3 has 16 residues. Between the trimmed V and J ends, which lost 4 bases and 14 bases, there was a span of 24 bases. The CDR3 sequence: CASSPSRTPVGVTLHF. CDR3 in DNA: TGCGCCAGCAGCCCTTCTAGAACCCCGGTGGGGGTCACCCTCCACTTT.

The chain couples TRBV19 to TRBJ1-2; D may be TRBD1 (5 bases). From germline, CDR1 is LNHDA and CDR2 SQIVND (reference sequence). Between the trimmed V and J ends, which lost 6 bases and 10 bases, there was a span of 15 bases. CDR3 length: 12 residues. In DNA, the CDR3 is TGTGCCAGTAGGCTCGGGGGGTCAAACTACACCTTC. It codes for CASRLGGSNYTF.

As for this clone: The sample carries other DNA sequences with the same CDR3. This rearrangement joins TRBV27 to TRBJ2-7, with D perhaps given as TRBD1 or TRBD2 (5 bases each). Looked up from germline, CDR1 is MNHEY and CDR2 is SMNVEV (reference sequence). The CDR3 contains 12 residues. V gave up 2 bases and J gave up 5 bases, with 7 bases separating them. CDR3 amino acids: CASSLLGDEQYF. CDR3 nucleotides: TGTGCCAGCAGTTTACTGGGGGACGAGCAGTACTTC.

The chain couples TRBV14 to TRBJ2-2; D is uncertain. V lost 1 base, J lost 3 bases, and 3 bases lay in between. This CDR3 is built from 13 residues. Per germline, CDR1 SGHDN and CDR2 FVKESK. CDR3 bases: TGTGCCAGCAGCCAAGTTTACACCGGGGAGCTGTTTTTT. Amino acids: CASSQVYTGELFF.

This clone was counted between two and nine times. Other DNA sequences of this sample code for an identical CDR3. The chain recombines TRBV27 with TRBJ2-7; D call uncertain. V was cut by 3 bases and J by 0 bases, with 3 bases left in between. This CDR3 is 12 amino acids long. Germline V gene data show CDR1 as MNHEY and CDR2 as SMNVEV (reference sequence). CDR3 DNA: TGTGCCAGCAGTTTCAACTCCTACGAGCAGTACTTC. It encodes CASSFNSYEQYF.

On this clone itself: This sample also contains other DNA sequences that code for the same CDR3. The rearrangement joins TRBV7-8 to TRBJ2-5; no clear D gene. This CDR3 has 11 amino acids. Germline values: CDR1 SGHVS, CDR2 FQNEAQ. Trimming took 5 bases from V and 2 from J, leaving 3 bases between them. The CDR3 sequence: CASSLQETQYF. CDR3 nucleotides: TGTGCCAGCAGCCTTCAAGAGACCCAGTACTTC. Complete variable domain (other parts from reference TRBV7-8 and TRBJ2-5): GAGVSQSPRYKVAKRGQDVALRCDPISGHVSLFWYQQALGQGPEFLTYFQNEAQLDKSGLPSDRFFAERPEGSVSTLKIQRTQQEDSAVYLCASSLQETQYFGPGTRLLVL.

The gene calls are TRBV15 and TRBJ1-2; D gene ambiguous. The CDR3 sequence is 13 residues long. Looked up from germline, CDR1 is LNHNV and CDR2 is YYDKDF (reference sequence). Between the trimmed V and J ends, which lost 5 bases and 2 bases, there was a span of 9 bases. The CDR3, as DNA: TGTGCCACCAGCCCCGGCGAGAACTATGGCTACACCTTC. Translation gives CATSPGENYGYTF. Full variable domain (remainder filled in from reference TRBV15 and TRBJ1-2): DAMVIQNPRYQVTQFGKPVTLSCSQTLNHNVMYWYQQKSSQAPKLLFHYYDKDFNNEADTPDNFQSRRPNTSFCFLDIRSPGLGDTAMYLCATSPGENYGYTFGSGTRLTVV.

Turning to this clone: Germline and junction disagree at one end, which may indicate a read error. The V and J genes are TRBV6-1 and TRBJ1-4, with TRBD1 matching 9 bases. The CDR3 runs to 16 residues. The germline V gene encodes CDR1 MNHNS and CDR2 SASEGT. CDR3 sequence (DNA): TGTGCCAGCAGTGAGGTCCGGACAGGGGCTAAGGAAAAACTGTTTTTT. Encoded protein: CASSEVRTGAKEKLFF.